Below are 14 T cell receptor beta chains sequenced from a single sample in a study of response to subunit inactivated influenza vaccine (dated by TCRdb to 2017 to 2018). The library was generated by RT-PCR. These reads were obtained on an Illumina HiSeq 2500. TCRdb's own reprocessing of the public reads used fastp at Q25 and MiXCR and kept productive beta chains. Rows with one shared CDR3 protein collapse into an entry with the most common genes and DNA. The sample profile shows about 800,000 distinct CDR3 sequences; roughly 20% of them were found once. The ten largest clones capture about 10% of the sample. Specimen: PBMCs from blood, collected roughly 5 days after vaccination. All receptors come from a man aged 50 to 60 who received an inactivated influenza vaccine. Donor details come from another sample of the same person, matched by shared clones.

J is TRBJ2-1 and V is TRBV2; D perhaps matches TRBD2 (6 bases). The V gene's germline CDR1 is SNHLY and CDR2 FYNNEI. The CDR3 is 14 residues long. V was clipped by 7 bases and J by 10 bases, with 20 bases between them. The CDR3 DNA sequence: TGTGCCAGCAACCGGGACTCCTTATCAGGGGAGCAGTTCTTC. Protein sequence: CASNRDSLSGEQFF.

This chain links TRBV12-3 or TRBV12-4 with TRBJ2-7, with TRBD2 matching 8 bases. The V and J ends lost 3 bases and 5 bases, in that order; junction bases with no gene match: 3. The CDR3 loop spans 13 amino acids. Here the CDR3 reads CASSFRGGNEQYF. The CDR3 bases are TGTGCCAGCAGTTTCCGGGGGGGGAACGAGCAGTACTTC.

This clonotype was counted between two and nine times. V and J are TRBV7-9 and TRBJ2-5; a possible D gene is TRBD2 (5 bases). The CDR3 loop spans 13 amino acids. The V gene's germline CDR1 is SEHNR and CDR2 FQNEAQ (reference sequence). With 7 bases removed from V and 4 bases from J, the gap between germline ends came to 13 bases. In DNA form, the CDR3 reads TGTGCCAGCACTACGACTATGGTAGAGACCCAGTACTTC. Translated: CASTTTMVETQYF.

The gene calls are TRBV3-1 and TRBJ1-5, with D unclear. This CDR3 contains 13 residues. Trimming removed 5 bases from V and 4 bases from J, with 9 bases in between. Per germline, CDR1 LGHDT and CDR2 YNNKEL (reference sequence). The CDR3 region is CASSSTRNQPQHF. CDR3 bases: TGTGCCAGCAGCTCCACACGGAATCAGCCCCAGCATTTT.

The chain employs TRBV9 and TRBJ2-1; 8 bases agree with TRBD1. The V and J ends lost 3 bases and 3 bases, in that order; junction bases with no gene match: 5. The CDR3 is 15 residues long. CDR1 and CDR2 from the germline V gene are SGDLS and YYNGEE. The CDR3 region has the DNA TGTGCCAGCAGCGGCGGACAGGGAGTCTACAATGAGCAGTTCTTC. As protein: CASSGGQGVYNEQFF.

This clonotype was detected a few times. The chain joins TRBV6-5 to TRBJ2-1; no clear D gene. This CDR3 is built from 16 residues. The V end was cut by 2 bases, the J end by 0 bases, with 11 bases between. Germline CDR1 reads MNHEY; CDR2 reads SVGAGI. This chain's CDR3 is CASSYPPASSYNEQFF. The CDR3 bases are TGTGCCAGCAGTTACCCCCCGGCGAGCTCCTACAATGAGCAGTTCTTC.

This clonotype appeared a few times. V is TRBV29-1 and J is TRBJ1-5; TRBD1 matches 10 bases. CDR1 SQVTM and CDR2 ANQGSEA come from the germline V gene. V shed 7 bases and J 10 bases; nucleotides not matched to a gene: 10. This CDR3 contains 13 residues. CDR3 nucleotides: TGCAGCGCCGGGGACAGGGGAGGAGGTCCCCAGCATTTT. It codes for CSAGDRGGGPQHF.

The J gene is TRBJ2-7, the V gene TRBV20-1; no clear D. Trimming left V 6 bases short and J 7 bases short, with 16 bases between. The CDR3 spans 12 residues. Germline CDR1 DFQATT, CDR2 SNEGSKA (reference sequence). For the CDR3, the DNA is TGCAGTGCCCCCCGGCCTCTAGGGGAGCAGTACTTC. Its protein is CSAPRPLGEQYF.

V usage is TRBV2 and J usage is TRBJ1-4; TRBD1 is a possible D gene (6 bases). Trimming took 8 bases from V and 6 from J, leaving 7 bases between them. CDR1 SNHLY and CDR2 FYNNEI come from the germline V gene. The CDR3 is 11 residues long. CDR3 loop: CASSGDEKLFF. The CDR3 bases are TGTGCCAGCTCAGGGGATGAAAAACTGTTTTTT.

Here the CDR3 reads CASSPLGERLPNEQFF. In DNA form, the CDR3 reads TGTGCCAGCAGTCCCCTTGGGGAGCGACTCCCCAATGAGCAGTTCTTC. The chain has TRBV27 and TRBJ2-1, with D perhaps TRBD2 (5 bases). The germline V gene has CDR1 MNHEY and CDR2 SMNVEV (reference sequence). With 5 bases removed from V and 6 bases from J, the gap between germline ends came to 20 bases. This CDR3 contains 16 residues.

The CDR3 nucleotides are TGTGCCAGCAGTTACTCGAGTACGGGCTGGCGGCATTCACCCCTCCACTTT. Its translation: CASSYSSTGWRHSPLHF. The genes are TRBV6-5 and TRBJ1-6, with unresolved D. Trimming removed 0 bases from V and 8 bases from J, with 17 bases in between. Germline V gives CDR1 MNHEY, CDR2 SVGAGI. The CDR3 extends over 17 amino acids.

V and J are TRBV7-2 and TRBJ2-3; maybe TRBD1 (6 bases). Germline CDR1 reads SGHTA; CDR2 reads FQGNSA. The CDR3 consists of 16 residues. V was pared by 5 bases and J by 5 bases, with 20 bases between. The CDR3 region has the DNA TGTGCCAGCAGCCCCCGGATAGGGGGTACCGTAGATACGCAGTATTTT. It specifies CASSPRIGGTVDTQYF. The full variable domain, rest sourced from reference TRBV7-2 and TRBJ2-3, is GAGVSQSPSNKVTEKGKDVELRCDPISGHTALYWYRQSLGQGLEFLIYFQGNSAPDKSGLPSDRFSAERTGGSVSTLTIQRTQQEDSAVYLCASSPRIGGTVDTQYFGPGTRLTVL.

In its sample, this clonotype was seen many times. The chain has TRBV12-3 or TRBV12-4 and TRBJ2-3, with TRBD2 matching 15 bases. The CDR3 covers 15 residues. V shed 9 bases and J 4 bases; nucleotides not matched to a gene: 5. CDR3 region: CASRRTSGGADTQYF. In DNA form, the CDR3 reads TGTGCCAGTCGCCGGACTAGCGGGGGGGCAGATACGCAGTATTTT.

This clonotype was counted between two and nine times. The rearrangement links TRBV28 to TRBJ2-7; D is unresolved. The CDR3 spans 12 residues. The V end lost 2 bases, the J end lost 6 bases, and 8 bases lay between the germline ends. The V gene's germline CDR1 is MDHEN and CDR2 SYDVKM. CDR3 sequence (DNA): TGTGCCAGCAGTTTAATGGTAGGCGAGCAGTACTTC. It is translated as CASSLMVGEQYF.